In this sample, the clone carrying this TCR beta chain turned up a few times. The target antigen is unknown. Profiled with immunoSEQ multiplex PCR; TCRdb holds only in-frame clones, not every one. The sample has more than 2,500 clones; about 70% are singletons. This sample was included in a study of T cell repertoires in ileal Crohn's disease. Whole-study context: Every patient was operated on for stricturing (about 60%) or penetrating (about 40%) complications. Postoperative therapy was given to about half: some eleven thiopurines, 18 anti-TNF agents.

The CDR3 runs 14 residues. Germline V lookup: CDR1 SGHTA, CDR2 FQGNSA. Trimming took 5 bases from V and 10 from J, leaving 15 bases between them. The time point is: neoterminal ileum biopsy at postoperative endoscopy, about 6 months after surgery. General observations from the study: Postoperative endoscopy occurred within one year, median about 7.3 months. All patients with clonality above 26.8% had endoscopic recurrence.

This sequence was found in an adult with Crohn's disease. The sequencing sample was made of ileal tissue. The rearrangement links TRBV7-2 to TRBJ1-6, with TRBD1 as a possible D gene (6 bases). CDR3 coding DNA: TGTGCCAGCAGCCCACAGGGTTCAGGATCACCCCTCCACTTT. This translates into CASSPQGSGSPLHF.